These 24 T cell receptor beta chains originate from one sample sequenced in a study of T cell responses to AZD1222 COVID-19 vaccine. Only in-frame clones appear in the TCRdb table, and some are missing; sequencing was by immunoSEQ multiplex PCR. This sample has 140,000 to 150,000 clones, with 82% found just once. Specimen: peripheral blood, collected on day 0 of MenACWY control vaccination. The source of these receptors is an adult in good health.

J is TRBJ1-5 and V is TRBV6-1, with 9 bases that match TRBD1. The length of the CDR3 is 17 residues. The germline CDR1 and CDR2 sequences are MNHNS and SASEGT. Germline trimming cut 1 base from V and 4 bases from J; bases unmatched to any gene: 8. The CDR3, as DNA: TGTGCCAGCAGTGAAGTTCATACAGGGGGCTATAATCAGCCCCAGCATTTT. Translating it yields CASSEVHTGGYNQPQHF.

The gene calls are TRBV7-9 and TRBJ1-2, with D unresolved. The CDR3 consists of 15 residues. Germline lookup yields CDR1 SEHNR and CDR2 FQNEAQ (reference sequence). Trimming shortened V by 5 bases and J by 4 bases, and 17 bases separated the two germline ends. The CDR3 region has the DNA TGTGCCAGCAGCCTTGAGCTCGGGCAGATCTATGGCTACACCTTC. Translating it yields CASSLELGQIYGYTF.

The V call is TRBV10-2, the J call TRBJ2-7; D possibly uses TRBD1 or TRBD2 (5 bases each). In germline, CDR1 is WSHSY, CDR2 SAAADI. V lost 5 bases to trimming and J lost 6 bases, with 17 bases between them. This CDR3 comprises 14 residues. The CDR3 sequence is CASSLSGVGAEQYV. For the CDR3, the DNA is TGCGCCAGCAGTCTCTCCGGGGTCGGGGCCGAGCAGTACGTC.

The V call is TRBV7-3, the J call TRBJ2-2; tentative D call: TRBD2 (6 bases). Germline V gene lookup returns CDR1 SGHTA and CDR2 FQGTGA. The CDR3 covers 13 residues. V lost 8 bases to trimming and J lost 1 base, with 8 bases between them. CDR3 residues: CASRDLNTGELFF. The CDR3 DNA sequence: TGTGCCAGCCGGGACTTGAACACCGGGGAGCTGTTTTTT.

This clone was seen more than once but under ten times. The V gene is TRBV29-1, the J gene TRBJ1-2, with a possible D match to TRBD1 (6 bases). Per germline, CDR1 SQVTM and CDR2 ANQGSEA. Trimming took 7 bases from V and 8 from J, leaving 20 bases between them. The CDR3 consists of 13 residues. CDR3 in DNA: TGCAGCGCCCTTTTCACCACAGGGCGCGGCTACACCTTC. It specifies CSALFTTGRGYTF.

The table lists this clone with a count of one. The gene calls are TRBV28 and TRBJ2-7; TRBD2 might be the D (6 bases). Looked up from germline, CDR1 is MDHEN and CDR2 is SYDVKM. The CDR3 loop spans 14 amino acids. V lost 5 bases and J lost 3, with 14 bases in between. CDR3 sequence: CASSNLGGDYEQYV. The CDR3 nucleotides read TGTGCCAGCAGTAACCTCGGGGGAGACTACGAGCAGTACGTC.

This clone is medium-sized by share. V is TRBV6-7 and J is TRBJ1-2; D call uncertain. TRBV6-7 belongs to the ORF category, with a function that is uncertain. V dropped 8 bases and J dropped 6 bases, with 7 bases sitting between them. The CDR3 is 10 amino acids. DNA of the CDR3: TGTGCCAGCGCGTCCCATGGCTACACCTTC. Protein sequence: CASASHGYTF.

The DNA for the CDR3 is TGTGCCAGCAGCTTAGCTAGCGGGGGTAACGGGGAGCTGTTTTTT. It specifies CASSLASGGNGELFF. V usage is TRBV11-2 and J usage is TRBJ2-2, with 10 bases aligning to TRBD2. CDR3 length: 15 residues. After removal of 1 base from V and 7 bases from J, the junction contained 3 bases not matched to a gene. Germline CDR1 reads SGHAT; CDR2 reads FQNNGV.

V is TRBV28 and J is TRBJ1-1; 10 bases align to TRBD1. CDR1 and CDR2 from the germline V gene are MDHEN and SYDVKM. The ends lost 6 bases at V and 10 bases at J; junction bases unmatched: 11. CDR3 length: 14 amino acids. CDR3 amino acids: CASSLPGQGLGAFF. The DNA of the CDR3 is TGTGCCAGCAGCCTGCCGGGACAGGGGCTAGGAGCTTTCTTT.

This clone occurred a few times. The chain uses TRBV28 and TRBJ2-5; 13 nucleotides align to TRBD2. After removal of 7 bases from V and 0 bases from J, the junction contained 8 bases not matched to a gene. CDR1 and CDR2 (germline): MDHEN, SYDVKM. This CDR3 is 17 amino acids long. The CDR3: CASTHGGLAGYQETQYF. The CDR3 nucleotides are TGTGCCAGCACTCATGGGGGACTAGCGGGGTACCAAGAGACCCAGTACTTC.

CDR3 DNA sequence: TGTGCCAGCAGTTATACAGGACGAAGCAATCAGCCCCAGCATTTT. Protein product: CASSYTGRSNQPQHF. The chain employs TRBV27 and TRBJ1-5, with D maybe TRBD1 (5 bases). The CDR3 extends over 15 amino acids. Trimming took off 4 bases at V and 1 base at J, with 11 bases between the two ends. Germline loops: CDR1 MNHEY, CDR2 SMNVEV (reference sequence).

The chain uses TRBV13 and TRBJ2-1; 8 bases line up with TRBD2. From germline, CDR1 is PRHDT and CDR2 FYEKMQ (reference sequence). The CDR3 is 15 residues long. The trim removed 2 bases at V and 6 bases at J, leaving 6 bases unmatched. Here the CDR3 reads CASSLKLAARNEQFF. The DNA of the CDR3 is TGTGCCAGCAGCTTAAAACTAGCGGCACGCAATGAGCAGTTCTTC.

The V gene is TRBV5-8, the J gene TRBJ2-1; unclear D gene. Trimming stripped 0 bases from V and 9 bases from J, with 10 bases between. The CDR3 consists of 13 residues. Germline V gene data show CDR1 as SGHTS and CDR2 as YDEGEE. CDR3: CASSLEGRGEQFF. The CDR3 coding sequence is TGTGCCAGCAGCTTGGAAGGACGAGGTGAGCAGTTCTTC.

The CDR3 nucleotides read TGTGCCACCAGTGGGTCGTCCTCAGGTCAGCCCCAGCATTTT. Its protein product is CATSGSSSGQPQHF. This chain links TRBV24-1 with TRBJ1-5; D call uncertain. CDR1 KGHDR and CDR2 SFDVKD come from the germline V gene. The CDR3 covers 14 residues. V was pared by 5 bases and J by 6 bases, with 13 bases between.

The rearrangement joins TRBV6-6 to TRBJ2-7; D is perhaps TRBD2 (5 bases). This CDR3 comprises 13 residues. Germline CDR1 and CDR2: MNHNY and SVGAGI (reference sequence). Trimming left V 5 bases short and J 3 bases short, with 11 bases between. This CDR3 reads CASSPQLDYEQYV. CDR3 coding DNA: TGTGCCAGCAGTCCTCAACTAGACTACGAGCAGTACGTC.

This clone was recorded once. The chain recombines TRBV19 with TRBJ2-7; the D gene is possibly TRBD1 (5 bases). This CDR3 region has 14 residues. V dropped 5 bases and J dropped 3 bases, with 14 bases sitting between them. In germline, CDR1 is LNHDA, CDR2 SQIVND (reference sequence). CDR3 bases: TGTGCCAGTAGTCGCAGGGAAGGGGACTACGAGCAGTACTTC. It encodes CASSRREGDYEQYF.

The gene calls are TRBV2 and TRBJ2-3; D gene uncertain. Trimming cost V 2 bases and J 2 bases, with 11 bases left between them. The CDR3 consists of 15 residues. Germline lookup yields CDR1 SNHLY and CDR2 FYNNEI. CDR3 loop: CASSESGHHTDTQYF. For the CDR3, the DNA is TGTGCCAGCAGTGAATCGGGTCACCACACAGATACGCAGTATTTT.

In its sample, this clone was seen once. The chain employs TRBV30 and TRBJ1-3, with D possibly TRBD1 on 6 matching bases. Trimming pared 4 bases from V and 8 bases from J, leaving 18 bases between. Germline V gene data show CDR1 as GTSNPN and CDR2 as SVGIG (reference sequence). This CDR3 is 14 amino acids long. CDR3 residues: CAWTKRGARDTIYF. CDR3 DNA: TGTGCCTGGACTAAGAGGGGGGCTCGGGACACCATATATTTT.

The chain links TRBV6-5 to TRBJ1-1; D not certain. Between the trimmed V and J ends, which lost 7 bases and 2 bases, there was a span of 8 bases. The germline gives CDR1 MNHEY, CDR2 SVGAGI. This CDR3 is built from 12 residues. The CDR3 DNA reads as TGTGCCAGCAAGACCGTCAACACTGAAGCTTTCTTT. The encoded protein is CASKTVNTEAFF.

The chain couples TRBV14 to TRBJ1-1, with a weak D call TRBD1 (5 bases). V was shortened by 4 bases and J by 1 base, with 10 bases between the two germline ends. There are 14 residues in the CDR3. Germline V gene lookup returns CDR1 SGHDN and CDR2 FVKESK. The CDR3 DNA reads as TGTGCCAGCAGCCTGGGGGGAGGGAACACTGAAGCTTTCTTT. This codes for CASSLGGGNTEAFF.

DNA of the CDR3: TGTGCCAGCAGTTTCTCCTCAGGATCGAGCACGTACTTC. Translating it yields CASSFSSGSSTYF. This chain links TRBV12-3 or TRBV12-4 with TRBJ2-7; no definite D call. Trimming cost V 3 bases and J 12 bases, with 18 bases left between them. CDR3 length: 13 amino acids.

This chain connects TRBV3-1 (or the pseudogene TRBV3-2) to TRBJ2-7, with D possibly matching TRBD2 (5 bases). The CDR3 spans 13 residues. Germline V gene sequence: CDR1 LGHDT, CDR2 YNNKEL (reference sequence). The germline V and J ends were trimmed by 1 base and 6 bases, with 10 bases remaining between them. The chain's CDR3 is CASSQARGGEQYF. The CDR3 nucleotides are TGTGCCAGCAGCCAAGCTCGGGGTGGCGAGCAGTACTTC.

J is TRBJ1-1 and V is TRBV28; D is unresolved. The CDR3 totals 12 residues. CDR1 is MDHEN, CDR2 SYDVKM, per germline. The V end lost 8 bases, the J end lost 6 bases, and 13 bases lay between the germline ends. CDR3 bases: TGTGCCAGCCAACCACTCCGTTCTGAAGCTTTCTTT. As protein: CASQPLRSEAFF. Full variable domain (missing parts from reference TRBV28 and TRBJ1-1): DVKVTQSSRYLVKRTGEKVFLECVQDMDHENMFWYRQDPGLGLRLIYFSYDVKMKEKGDIPEGYSVSREKKERFSLILESASTNQTSMYLCASQPLRSEAFFGQGTRLTVV.

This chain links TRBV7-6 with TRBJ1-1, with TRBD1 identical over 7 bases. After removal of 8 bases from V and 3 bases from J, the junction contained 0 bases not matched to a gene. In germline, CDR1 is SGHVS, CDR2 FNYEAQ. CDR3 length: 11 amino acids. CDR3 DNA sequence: TGTGCCAGCCAGGGGGACACTGAAGCTTTCTTT. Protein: CASQGDTEAFF.